This is a list of T cell receptor beta chains from one sample in a study of cytomegalovirus exposure and HLA in healthy donors. The repertoire was sequenced with immunoSEQ multiplex PCR; TCRdb's copy has only in-frame clones and lacks some. This listing includes over 70,000 clones. The material sequenced was PBMCs. These receptors all come from a woman aged 40-49 years in good health and CMV-seropositive. Each CDR3 is given with its conserved first and last residue. Fields, in order: CDR3 length, D gene, J gene, V gene, CDR3 protein, CDR3 DNA. The D gene is left open where the match is weak.

CDR3 length: 14
D gene: NA
J gene: TRBJ1-4
V gene: TRBV9
CDR3 protein: CASSAGATNEKLFF
CDR3 DNA: TGTGCCAGCAGCGCGGGAGCAACTAATGAAAAACTGTTTTTT

CDR3 length: 15
D gene: TRBD1
J gene: TRBJ2-3
V gene: TRBV6-1
CDR3 protein: CASTQGDRETDTQYF
CDR3 DNA: TGTGCCAGCACCCAGGGGGACAGGGAGACAGATACGCAGTATTTT

CDR3 length: 13
D gene: NA
J gene: TRBJ1-1
V gene: TRBV18
CDR3 protein: CASSPGQLTEAFF
CDR3 DNA: TGTGCCAGCTCACCAGGACAGCTAACTGAAGCTTTCTTT

CDR3 length: 16
D gene: TRBD2
J gene: TRBJ2-1
V gene: TRBV14
CDR3 protein: CASSHIAGGLWSEQFF
CDR3 DNA: TGTGCCAGCAGCCACATAGCGGGGGGGCTTTGGTCTGAGCAGTTCTTC

CDR3 length: 16
D gene: TRBD1
J gene: TRBJ1-2
V gene: TRBV18
CDR3 protein: CASSPLGTASNYGYTF
CDR3 DNA: TGTGCCAGCTCACCGCTAGGGACAGCCTCTAACTATGGCTACACCTTC

CDR3 length: 16
D gene: TRBD2
J gene: TRBJ2-5
V gene: TRBV7-9
CDR3 protein: CASSLNSGGSEETQYF
CDR3 DNA: TGTGCCAGCAGCTTAAATAGCGGGGGGTCTGAAGAGACCCAGTACTTC

CDR3 length: 13
D gene: TRBD1
J gene: TRBJ1-2
V gene: TRBV19
CDR3 protein: CASSPQGTYGYTF
CDR3 DNA: TGTGCCAGTAGCCCACAGGGGACCTATGGCTACACCTTC

CDR3 length: 18
D gene: TRBD2
J gene: TRBJ2-5
V gene: TRBV4-2
CDR3 protein: CASSQDRASGREGETQYF
CDR3 DNA: TGTGCCAGCAGCCAAGATCGTGCTAGCGGGAGGGAGGGAGAGACCCAGTACTTC

CDR3 length: 14
D gene: NA
J gene: TRBJ2-7
V gene: TRBV2
CDR3 protein: CASSVAGFSYEQYF
CDR3 DNA: TGTGCCAGCAGTGTGGCAGGGTTCTCCTACGAGCAGTACTTC

CDR3 length: 12
D gene: NA
J gene: TRBJ1-2
V gene: TRBV29-1
CDR3 protein: CSVLHPGGGYTF
CDR3 DNA: TGCAGCGTACTACACCCCGGGGGGGGCTACACCTTC

CDR3 length: 13
D gene: NA
J gene: TRBJ2-7
V gene: TRBV6-6
CDR3 protein: CASGLSQGGEQYF
CDR3 DNA: TGTGCCAGCGGCCTCTCCCAGGGGGGCGAGCAGTACTTC

CDR3 length: 14
D gene: NA
J gene: TRBJ1-1
V gene: TRBV5-6
CDR3 protein: CASSLVGNAAEAFF
CDR3 DNA: TGTGCCAGCAGCTTGGTCGGTAATGCGGCTGAAGCTTTCTTT

CDR3 length: 15
D gene: TRBD2
J gene: TRBJ2-1
V gene: TRBV19
CDR3 protein: CASSIGLAGDGEQFF
CDR3 DNA: TGTGCCAGTAGTATAGGTCTAGCGGGAGATGGGGAGCAGTTCTTC

CDR3 length: 13
D gene: NA
J gene: TRBJ1-1
V gene: TRBV5-1
CDR3 protein: CASSLAVNTEAFF
CDR3 DNA: TGCGCCAGCAGCTTGGCCGTGAACACTGAAGCTTTCTTT

CDR3 length: 16
D gene: NA
J gene: TRBJ1-1
V gene: TRBV4-1
CDR3 protein: CASSRSGSERNTEAFF
CDR3 DNA: TGCGCCAGCAGCCGTTCCGGTAGTGAAAGGAACACTGAAGCTTTCTTT

CDR3 length: 12
D gene: NA
J gene: TRBJ2-3
V gene: TRBV14
CDR3 protein: CASSQTLNTQYF
CDR3 DNA: TGTGCCAGCAGCCAAACTCTGAATACGCAGTATTTT

CDR3 length: 15
D gene: TRBD1
J gene: TRBJ2-7
V gene: TRBV10-1
CDR3 protein: CASSEETGGIHEQYF
CDR3 DNA: TGCGCCAGCAGTGAGGAAACAGGGGGAATCCACGAGCAGTACTTC

CDR3 length: 14
D gene: TRBD2
J gene: TRBJ2-1
V gene: TRBV7-3
CDR3 protein: CASSLLGGYNEQFF
CDR3 DNA: TGTGCCAGCAGCTTATTGGGGGGGTACAATGAGCAGTTCTTC

CDR3 length: 16
D gene: TRBD1
J gene: TRBJ1-1
V gene: TRBV27
CDR3 protein: CASRHLLRGRNTEAFF
CDR3 DNA: TGTGCCAGCAGACATCTCCTCAGGGGGCGAAACACTGAAGCTTTCTTT

CDR3 length: 15
D gene: NA
J gene: TRBJ2-5
V gene: TRBV5-1
CDR3 protein: CASSLRGSLSETQYF
CDR3 DNA: TGCGCCAGCAGCTTGAGGGGTAGTCTCTCAGAGACCCAGTACTTC

CDR3 length: 15
D gene: NA
J gene: TRBJ1-1
V gene: TRBV7-9
CDR3 protein: CASSLVSGSWTEAFF
CDR3 DNA: TGTGCCAGCAGCTTAGTTTCGGGAAGCTGGACTGAAGCTTTCTTT

CDR3 length: 15
D gene: NA
J gene: TRBJ2-7
V gene: TRBV5-1
CDR3 protein: CASSPTRTASYEQYF
CDR3 DNA: TGCGCCAGCAGCCCAACGAGGACAGCTTCCTACGAGCAGTACTTC

CDR3 length: 13
D gene: TRBD1
J gene: TRBJ1-2
V gene: TRBV10-2
CDR3 protein: CASSPGTGNGYTF
CDR3 DNA: TGCGCCAGCAGTCCCGGGACAGGGAATGGCTACACCTTC

CDR3 length: 17
D gene: NA
J gene: TRBJ2-7
V gene: TRBV4-1
CDR3 protein: CASSRDSDSGYSYEQYF
CDR3 DNA: TGCGCCAGCAGCCGGGACTCAGACAGCGGCTACTCCTACGAGCAGTACTTC

CDR3 length: 17
D gene: TRBD1
J gene: TRBJ2-4
V gene: TRBV29-1
CDR3 protein: CSVYLLSRDRAGDIQYF
CDR3 DNA: TGCAGCGTTTATCTCCTTTCCCGGGACAGGGCTGGGGACATTCAGTACTTC